This T cell receptor beta chain was retrieved from a study of blood T cell repertoires in COVID-19. Profiling relied on immunoSEQ multiplex PCR, and the TCRdb table lists in-frame clones only, not all of them. The sample has some 240,000 clones, roughly nine tenths seen once. This CDR3 has 13 amino acids. Trimming took off 6 bases at V and 0 bases at J, with 5 bases between the two ends. Looked up from germline, CDR1 is ENHRY and CDR2 is SYGVKD. The chain combines TRBV10-3 with TRBJ1-4; D uncertain. Sample: peripheral blood. The sequence came from a middle-aged woman who had recovered from COVID-19. The CDR3, as DNA: TGTGCCATCAGGGGAGCAACTAATGAAAAACTGTTTTTT. It codes for CAIRGATNEKLFF.